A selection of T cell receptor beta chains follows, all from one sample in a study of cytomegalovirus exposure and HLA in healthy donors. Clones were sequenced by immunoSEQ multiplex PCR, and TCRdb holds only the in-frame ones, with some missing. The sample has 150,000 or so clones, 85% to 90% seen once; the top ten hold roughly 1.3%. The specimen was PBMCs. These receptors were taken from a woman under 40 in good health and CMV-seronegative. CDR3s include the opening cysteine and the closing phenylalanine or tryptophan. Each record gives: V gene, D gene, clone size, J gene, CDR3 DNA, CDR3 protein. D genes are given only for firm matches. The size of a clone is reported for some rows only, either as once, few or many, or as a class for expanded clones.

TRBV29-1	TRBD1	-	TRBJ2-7	TGCAGCGCTACGGACAGGGTGGCCCCCTACGAGCAGTACTTC	CSATDRVAPYEQYF
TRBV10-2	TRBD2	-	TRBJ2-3	TGCGCCAGCCGGGGAGCGGGGAACACAGATACGCAGTATTTT	CASRGAGNTDTQYF
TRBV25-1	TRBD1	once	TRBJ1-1	TGTGCCAGCAGTGAGACAGGGACGAACACTGAAGCTTTCTTT	CASSETGTNTEAFF
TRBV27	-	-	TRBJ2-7	TGTGCCAGCAGTTTAAGCAGGTCCCCCTACGAGCAGTACTTC	CASSLSRSPYEQYF
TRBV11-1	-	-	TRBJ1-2	TGTGCCAGCAGCTTAATTGTCTGGCCTAACTATGGCTACACCTTC	CASSLIVWPNYGYTF
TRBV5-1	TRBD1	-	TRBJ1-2	TGCGCCAGCAGCGGGACAGGGGTAGACTATGGCTACACCTTC	CASSGTGVDYGYTF
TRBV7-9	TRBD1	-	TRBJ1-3	TGTGCCAGCAGCTTCGGACAGGGAGGAAACACCATATATTTT	CASSFGQGGNTIYF
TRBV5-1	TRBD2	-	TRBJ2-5	TGCGCCAGCAGCACATATAGCGGGGGGGCGCAAGAGACCCAGTACTTC	CASSTYSGGAQETQYF
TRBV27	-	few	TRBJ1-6	TGTGCCAGCACGCGGGCATATAATTCACCCCTCCACTTT	CASTRAYNSPLHF
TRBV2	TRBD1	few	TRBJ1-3	TGTGCCAGCACTCGAGGGACAGCTGGAAACACCATATATTTT	CASTRGTAGNTIYF
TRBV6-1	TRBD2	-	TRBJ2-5	TGTGCCAGCAGTGGACTAGCGGGGAGCGGGGAGACCCAGTACTTC	CASSGLAGSGETQYF
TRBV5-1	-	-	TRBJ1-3	TGCGCCAGCAGCTTGGCCCTGCAGGGAACGGGTTCTGGAAACACCATATATTTT	CASSLALQGTGSGNTIYF
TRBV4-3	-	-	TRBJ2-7	TGCGCCAGCAGCCGCCGAAAACAGGGACCCTGCTTC	CASSRRKQGPCF
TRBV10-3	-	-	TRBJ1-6	TGTGCCATCAGTGAGAGAGGGAATAATTCACCCCTCCACTTT	CAISERGNNSPLHF
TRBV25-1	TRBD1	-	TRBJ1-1	TGTGCCAGCAGTGTTGGGACAGGGATGAACACTGAAGCTTTCTTT	CASSVGTGMNTEAFF
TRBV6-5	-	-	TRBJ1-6	TGTGCCAGCAGTTACTCAACAGTCAATTCACCCCTCCACTTT	CASSYSTVNSPLHF
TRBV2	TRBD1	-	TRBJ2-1	TGTGCCAGCAGTAGACAGGGGGCCTACAATGAGCAGTTCTTC	CASSRQGAYNEQFF
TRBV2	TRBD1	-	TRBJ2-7	TGTGCCAGCAGAGACCGGGACAGGGGGACTTTACCCTCCTACGAGCAGTACTTC	CASRDRDRGTLPSYEQYF
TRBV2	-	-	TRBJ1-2	TGTGCCAGCAGTGAAGCCCTGGGGGAGGTCGGCTACACCTTC	CASSEALGEVGYTF
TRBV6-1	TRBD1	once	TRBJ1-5	TGTGCCAGCAGCGAGGACAGGGAGTATAATCAGCCCCAGCATTTT	CASSEDREYNQPQHF
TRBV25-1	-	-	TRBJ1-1	TGTGCCAGCAGCCCAGGGGCCGGCACTGAAGCTTTCTTT	CASSPGAGTEAFF
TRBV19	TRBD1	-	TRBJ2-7	TGTGCCAGTAGTATACTCTGGGGACAGGACGAGCAGTACTTC	CASSILWGQDEQYF
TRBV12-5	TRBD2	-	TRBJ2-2	TGTGCTAGTGGTTTCGTAGCGGGGGTAAACACCGGGGAGCTGTTTTTT	CASGFVAGVNTGELFF
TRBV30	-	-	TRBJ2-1	TGTGCCTGGAGTCCCGGGAAGGTAGAGCAGTTCTTC	CAWSPGKVEQFF
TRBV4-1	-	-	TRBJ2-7	TGCGCCAGCAGCCCGGACTCCTTCTCCTACGAGCAGTACTTC	CASSPDSFSYEQYF
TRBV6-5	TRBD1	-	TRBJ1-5	TGTGCCAGCAGCCTTACTCCGGGACAGCGACAGCCCCAGCATTTT	CASSLTPGQRQPQHF
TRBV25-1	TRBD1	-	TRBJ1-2	TGTGCCAGCAGTGAAAGGACAGGGGGAGAAGTATATGGCTACACCTTC	CASSERTGGEVYGYTF